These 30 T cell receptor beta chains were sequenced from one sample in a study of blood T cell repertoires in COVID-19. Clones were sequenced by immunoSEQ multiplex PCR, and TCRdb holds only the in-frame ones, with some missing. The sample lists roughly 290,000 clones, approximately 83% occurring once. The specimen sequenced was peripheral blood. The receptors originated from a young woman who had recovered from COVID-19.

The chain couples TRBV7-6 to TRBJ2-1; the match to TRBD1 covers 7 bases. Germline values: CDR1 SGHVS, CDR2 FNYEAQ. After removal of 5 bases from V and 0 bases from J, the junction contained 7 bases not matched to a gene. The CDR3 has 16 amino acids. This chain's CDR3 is CASSEGAFPSYNEQFF. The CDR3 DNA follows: TGTGCCAGCAGCGAGGGGGCATTCCCCTCCTACAATGAGCAGTTCTTC.

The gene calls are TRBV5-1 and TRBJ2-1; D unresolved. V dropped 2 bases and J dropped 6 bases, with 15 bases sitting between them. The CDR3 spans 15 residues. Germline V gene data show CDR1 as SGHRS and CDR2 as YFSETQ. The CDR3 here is CASSFLAGLGNEQFF. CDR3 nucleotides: TGCGCCAGCAGCTTTTTGGCAGGTTTAGGCAATGAGCAGTTCTTC.

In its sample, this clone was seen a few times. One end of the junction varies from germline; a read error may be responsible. The CDR3 bases are TGTGCCAGCACCTTAGGTGCAGGGGCGAACACTGAAGCTTTCTTT. Translating it yields CASTLGAGANTEAFF. The V and J genes are TRBV7-9 and TRBJ1-1, with D possibly being TRBD1 (6 bases). Germline CDR1 is SEHNR and CDR2 is FQNEAQ (reference sequence). The length of the CDR3 is 15 residues.

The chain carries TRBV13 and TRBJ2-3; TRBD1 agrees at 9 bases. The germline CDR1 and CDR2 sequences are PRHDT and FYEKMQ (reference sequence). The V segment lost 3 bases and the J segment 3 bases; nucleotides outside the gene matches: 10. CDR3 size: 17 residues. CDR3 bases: TGTGCCAGCAGCTTGGTTTCCGGACAGGGGTTTACAGATACGCAGTATTTT. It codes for CASSLVSGQGFTDTQYF.

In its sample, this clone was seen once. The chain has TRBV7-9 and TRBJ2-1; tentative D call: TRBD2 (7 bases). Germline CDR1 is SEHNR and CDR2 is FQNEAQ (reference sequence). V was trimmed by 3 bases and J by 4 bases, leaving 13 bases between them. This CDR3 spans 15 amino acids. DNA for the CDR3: TGTGCCAGCAGCTTGGTGGGGGGGCTTTACAATGAGCAGTTCTTC. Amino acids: CASSLVGGLYNEQFF.

The CDR3 DNA reads as TGTGCCAGCGTTGGGGGGAATTCACCCCTCCACTTT. Translation gives CASVGGNSPLHF. V and J are TRBV7-9 and TRBJ1-6, with D maybe TRBD1 (5 bases). The V end lost 8 bases, the J end lost 7 bases, and 9 bases lay between the germline ends. The CDR3 runs 12 residues. The germline CDR1 and CDR2 sequences are SEHNR and FQNEAQ (reference sequence). The variable domain in full, completed from reference TRBV7-9 and TRBJ1-6, reads DTGVSQNPRHKITKRGQNVTFRCDPISEHNRLYWYRQTLGQGPEFLTYFQNEAQLEKSRLLSDRFSAERPKGSFSTLEIQRTEQGDSAMYLCASVGGNSPLHFGNGTRLTVT.

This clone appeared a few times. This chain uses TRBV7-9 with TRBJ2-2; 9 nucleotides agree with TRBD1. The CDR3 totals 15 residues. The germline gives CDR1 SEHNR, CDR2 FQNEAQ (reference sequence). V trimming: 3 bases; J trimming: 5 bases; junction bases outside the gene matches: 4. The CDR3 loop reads CASSLRTGVTGELFF. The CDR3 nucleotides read TGTGCCAGCAGCTTGCGGACAGGGGTGACCGGGGAGCTGTTTTTT.

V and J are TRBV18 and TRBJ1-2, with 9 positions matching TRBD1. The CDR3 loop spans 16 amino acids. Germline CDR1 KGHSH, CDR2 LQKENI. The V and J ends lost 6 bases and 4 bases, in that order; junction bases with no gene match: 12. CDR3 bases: TGTGCCAGCTCCGACATGACAGGGGGAGCCTTCTATGGCTACACCTTC. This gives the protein CASSDMTGGAFYGYTF. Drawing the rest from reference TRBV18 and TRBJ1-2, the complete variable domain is NAGVMQNPRHLVRRRGQEARLRCSPMKGHSHVYWYRQLPEEGLKFMVYLQKENIIDESGMPKERFSAEFPKEGPSILRIQQVVRGDSAAYFCASSDMTGGAFYGYTFGSGTRLTVV.

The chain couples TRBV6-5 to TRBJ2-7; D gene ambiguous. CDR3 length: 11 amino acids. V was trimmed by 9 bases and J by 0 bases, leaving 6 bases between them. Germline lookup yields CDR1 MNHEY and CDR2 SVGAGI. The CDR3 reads CASVNSYEQYF. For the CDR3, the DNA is TGTGCCAGTGTAAACTCCTACGAGCAGTACTTC.

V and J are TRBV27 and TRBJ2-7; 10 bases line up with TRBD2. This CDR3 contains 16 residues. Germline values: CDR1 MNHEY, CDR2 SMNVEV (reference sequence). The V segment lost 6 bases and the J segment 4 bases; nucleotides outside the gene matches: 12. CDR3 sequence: CASSLLRAGGLYEQYF. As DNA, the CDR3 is TGTGCCAGCAGCCTATTGCGAGCGGGAGGGCTGTACGAGCAGTACTTC.

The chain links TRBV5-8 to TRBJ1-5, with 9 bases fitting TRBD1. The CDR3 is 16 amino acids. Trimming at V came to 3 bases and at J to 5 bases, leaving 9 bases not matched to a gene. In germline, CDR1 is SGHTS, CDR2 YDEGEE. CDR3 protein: CASSSGQGGWDQPQHF. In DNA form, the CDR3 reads TGTGCCAGCAGCTCGGGACAGGGTGGTTGGGATCAGCCCCAGCATTTT. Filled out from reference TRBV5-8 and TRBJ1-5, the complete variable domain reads EAGVTQSPTHLIKTRGQQATLRCSPISGHTSVYWYQQALGLGLQFLLWYDEGEERNRGNFPPRFSGRQFPNYSSELNVNALELEDSALYLCASSSGQGGWDQPQHFGDGTRLSIL.

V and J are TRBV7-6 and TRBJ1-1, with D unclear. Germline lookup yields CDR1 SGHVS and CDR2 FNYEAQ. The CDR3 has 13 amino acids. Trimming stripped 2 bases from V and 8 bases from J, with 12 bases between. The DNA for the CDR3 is TGTGCCAGCAGCTTACAGGTCAGTACAGAAGCTTTCTTT. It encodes CASSLQVSTEAFF.

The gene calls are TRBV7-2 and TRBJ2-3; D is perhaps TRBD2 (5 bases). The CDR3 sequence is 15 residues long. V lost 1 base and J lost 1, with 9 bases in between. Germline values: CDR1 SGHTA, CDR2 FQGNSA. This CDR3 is CASSLVTGGTDTQYF. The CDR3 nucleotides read TGTGCCAGCAGCTTAGTCACCGGGGGCACAGATACGCAGTATTTT.

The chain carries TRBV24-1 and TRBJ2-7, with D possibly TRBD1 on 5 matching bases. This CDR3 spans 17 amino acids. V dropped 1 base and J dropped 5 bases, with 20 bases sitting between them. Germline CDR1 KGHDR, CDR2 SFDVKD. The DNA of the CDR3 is TGTGCCACCAGTGATTTCCTGGACACAACGTCTTCCCACGAGCAGTACTTC. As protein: CATSDFLDTTSSHEQYF.

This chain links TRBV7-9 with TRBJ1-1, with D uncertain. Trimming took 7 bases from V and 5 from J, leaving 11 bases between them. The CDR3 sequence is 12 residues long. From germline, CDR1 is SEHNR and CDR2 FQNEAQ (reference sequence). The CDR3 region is CASTGLYTEAFF. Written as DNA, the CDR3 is TGTGCCAGCACAGGACTCTATACTGAAGCTTTCTTT. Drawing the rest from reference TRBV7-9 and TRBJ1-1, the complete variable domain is DTGVSQNPRHKITKRGQNVTFRCDPISEHNRLYWYRQTLGQGPEFLTYFQNEAQLEKSRLLSDRFSAERPKGSFSTLEIQRTEQGDSAMYLCASTGLYTEAFFGQGTRLTVV.

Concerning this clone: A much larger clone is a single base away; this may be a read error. CDR3 sequence: CASSPRGTDTQYF. In nucleotides, the CDR3 is TGTGCCAGCAGCCCGAGGGGCACAGATACGCAGTATTTT. The chain combines TRBV11-3 with TRBJ2-3, with a weak D call TRBD2 (5 bases). The germline CDR1 and CDR2 sequences are SGHNT and YENEEA. This CDR3 comprises 13 residues. Trimming left V 5 bases short and J 1 base short, with 7 bases between.

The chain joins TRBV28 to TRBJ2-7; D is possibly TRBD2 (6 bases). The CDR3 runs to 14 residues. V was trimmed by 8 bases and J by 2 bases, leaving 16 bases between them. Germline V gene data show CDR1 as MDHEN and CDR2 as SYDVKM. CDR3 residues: CASLGPGRPYEQYF. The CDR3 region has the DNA TGTGCCAGCCTTGGCCCCGGGAGACCCTACGAGCAGTACTTC.

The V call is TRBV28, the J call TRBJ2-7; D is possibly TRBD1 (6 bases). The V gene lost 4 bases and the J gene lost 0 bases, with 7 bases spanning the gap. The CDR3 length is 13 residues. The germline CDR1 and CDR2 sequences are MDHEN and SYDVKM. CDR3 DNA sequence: TGTGCCAGCAGTTGGGACAACTCCTACGAGCAGTACTTC. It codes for CASSWDNSYEQYF.

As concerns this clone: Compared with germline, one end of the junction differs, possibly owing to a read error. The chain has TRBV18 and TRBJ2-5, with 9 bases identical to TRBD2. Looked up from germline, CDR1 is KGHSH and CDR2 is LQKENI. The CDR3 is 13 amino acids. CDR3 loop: CASTPVERGDQYF. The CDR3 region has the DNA TGTGCCAGCACACCGGTTGAGCGGGGGGACCAGTACTTC.

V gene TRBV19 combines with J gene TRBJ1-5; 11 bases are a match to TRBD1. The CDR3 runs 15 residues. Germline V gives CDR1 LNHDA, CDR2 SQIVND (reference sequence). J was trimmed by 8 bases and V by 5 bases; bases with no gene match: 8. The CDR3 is CASSQRTGGAKPQHF. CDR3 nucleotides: TGTGCCAGTAGTCAAAGGACAGGGGGCGCGAAGCCCCAGCATTTT. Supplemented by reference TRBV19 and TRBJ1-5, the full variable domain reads DGGITQSPKYLFRKEGQNVTLSCEQNLNHDAMYWYRQDPGQGLRLIYYSQIVNDFQKGDIAEGYSVSREKKESFPLTVTSAQKNPTAFYLCASSQRTGGAKPQHFGDGTRLSIL.

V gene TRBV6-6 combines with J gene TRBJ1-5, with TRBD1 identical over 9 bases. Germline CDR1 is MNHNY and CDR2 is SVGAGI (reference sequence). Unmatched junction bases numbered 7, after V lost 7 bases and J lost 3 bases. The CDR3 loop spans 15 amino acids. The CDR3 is CASTSRDRANQPQHF. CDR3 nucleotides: TGTGCCAGCACCTCCCGGGACAGGGCCAATCAGCCCCAGCATTTT.

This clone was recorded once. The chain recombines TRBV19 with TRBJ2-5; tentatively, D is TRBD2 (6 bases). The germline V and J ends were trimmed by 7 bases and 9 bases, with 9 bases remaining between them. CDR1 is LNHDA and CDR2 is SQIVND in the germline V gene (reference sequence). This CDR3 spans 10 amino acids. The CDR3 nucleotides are TGTGCCAGTACCGGGAGATCCCAGTACTTC. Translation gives CASTGRSQYF.

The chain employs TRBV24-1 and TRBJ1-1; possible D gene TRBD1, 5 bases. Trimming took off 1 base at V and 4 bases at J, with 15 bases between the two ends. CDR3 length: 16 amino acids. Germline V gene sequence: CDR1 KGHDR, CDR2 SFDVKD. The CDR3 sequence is CATSDFMGLRGTEAFF. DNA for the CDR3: TGTGCCACCAGTGATTTTATGGGCCTAAGGGGCACTGAAGCTTTCTTT.

The CDR3 DNA reads as TGTGCCAGCAGCTCTAGCGGTTCTAGCGGGAGAAATGAGCAGTTCTTC. Translated: CASSSSGSSGRNEQFF. The rearrangement links TRBV7-2 to TRBJ2-1; 10 bases are shared with TRBD2. With 4 bases clipped from V and 7 bases from J, the junction kept 10 bases outside the gene matches. This CDR3 is built from 16 residues. CDR1 and CDR2 from the germline V gene are SGHTA and FQGNSA.

CDR3: CASRRDRDGYGYTF. The DNA for the CDR3 is TGTGCCAGCAGACGGGACAGGGACGGCTATGGCTACACCTTC. V is TRBV5-5 and J is TRBJ1-2; 9 bases line up with TRBD1. The trim removed 5 bases at V and 4 bases at J, leaving 6 bases unmatched. Germline CDR1 is SGHKS and CDR2 is YYEKEE (reference sequence). The CDR3 is 14 amino acids.

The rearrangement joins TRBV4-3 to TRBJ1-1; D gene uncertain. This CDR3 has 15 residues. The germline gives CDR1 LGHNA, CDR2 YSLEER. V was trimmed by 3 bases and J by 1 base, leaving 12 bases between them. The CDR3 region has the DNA TGCGCCAGCAGCCAGATTTGGGCAGCGAACACTGAAGCTTTCTTT. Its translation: CASSQIWAANTEAFF.

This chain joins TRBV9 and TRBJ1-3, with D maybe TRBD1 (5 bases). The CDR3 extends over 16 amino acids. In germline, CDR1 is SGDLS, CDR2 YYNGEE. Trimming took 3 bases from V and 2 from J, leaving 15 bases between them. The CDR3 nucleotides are TGTGCCAGCAGCGGTAGCAGGGAAGTACCTGGAAACACCATATATTTT. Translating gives CASSGSREVPGNTIYF.

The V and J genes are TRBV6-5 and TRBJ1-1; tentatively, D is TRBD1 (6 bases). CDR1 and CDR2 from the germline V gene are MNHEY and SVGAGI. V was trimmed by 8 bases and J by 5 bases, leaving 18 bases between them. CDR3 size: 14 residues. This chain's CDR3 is CASREGGARTEAFF. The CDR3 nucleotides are TGTGCCAGCCGCGAGGGGGGGGCGCGTACTGAAGCTTTCTTT.

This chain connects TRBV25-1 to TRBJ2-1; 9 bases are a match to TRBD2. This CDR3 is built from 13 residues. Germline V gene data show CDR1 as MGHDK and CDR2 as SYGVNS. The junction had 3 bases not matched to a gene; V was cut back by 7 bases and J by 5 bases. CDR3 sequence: CASTLAGDNEQFF. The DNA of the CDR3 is TGTGCCAGCACCTTAGCGGGAGACAATGAGCAGTTCTTC. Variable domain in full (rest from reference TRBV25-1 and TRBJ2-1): EADIYQTPRYLVIGTGKKITLECSQTMGHDKMYWYQQDPGMELHLIHYSYGVNSTEKGDLSSESTVSRIRTEHFPLTLESARPSHTSQYLCASTLAGDNEQFFGPGTRLTVL.

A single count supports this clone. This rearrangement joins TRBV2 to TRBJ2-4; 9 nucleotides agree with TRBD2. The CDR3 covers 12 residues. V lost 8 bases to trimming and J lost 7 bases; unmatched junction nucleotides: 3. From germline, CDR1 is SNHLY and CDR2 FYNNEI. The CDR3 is CASALAGNIQYF. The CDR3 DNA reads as TGTGCCAGCGCACTAGCGGGCAACATTCAGTACTTC.